The sequence of this T cell receptor beta chain was determined in a study of blood T cell repertoires in COVID-19. Overall study context: Collection of acute and convalescent COVID-19 samples took place in the United States, Italy and Spain.

Participant ages covered about 18 to 95 years across around 22 US areas. Researchers sorted participants into cohorts using their self-reported clinical history. Profiling relied on immunoSEQ multiplex PCR, and the TCRdb table lists in-frame clones only, not all of them. This repertoire shows some 300,000 clones, 90% found once; its top ten account for over 3.5%. Trimming took 0 bases from V and 4 from J, leaving 18 bases between them. CDR1 is MGHRA and CDR2 is YSYEKL in the germline V gene. The CDR3 sequence is 17 residues long. This clone was observed many times. The rearrangement joins TRBV4-1 to TRBJ1-2; D remains unclear. The sequence was collected from a woman aged 18 to 35 with acute COVID-19. The sequenced sample was PBMCs or T cells enriched from blood (not recorded which). The CDR3 here is CASSQEKTLPRGYGYTF. Written as DNA, the CDR3 is TGCGCCAGCAGCCAAGAGAAGACCCTCCCACGGGGCTATGGCTACACCTTC.